This TCR beta chain is from a study of cytomegalovirus exposure and HLA in healthy donors. Remarks on this clone: Antigen: not known.

Germline-derived CDR1 and CDR2 are SEHNR and FQNEAQ (reference sequence). V lost 6 bases to trimming and J lost 7 bases; unmatched junction nucleotides: 8. The CDR3 has 14 amino acids. Study-wide points: It is likely that the observed cluster of highly shared sequence variants was a sequencing artifact. It was about 180 TCR beta chains that were listed as cytomegalovirus-associated.

PCR used 60 Vbeta primers and 13 Jbeta primers. Profiled with immunoSEQ multiplex PCR; TCRdb holds only in-frame clones, not every one. Counted here are about 140,000 clones, approximately 86% occurring once; the ten biggest clones make up roughly 0.53%. This clonotype originated in a woman aged 40 to 50 in good health and CMV-seronegative. What was sequenced was PBMCs. This chain joins TRBV7-9 and TRBJ2-7, with 11 bases lining up with TRBD2. The CDR3 is CASRPTSGRREQYF. DNA of the CDR3: TGTGCCAGCAGACCCACTAGCGGGAGAAGAGAGCAGTACTTC.